A selection of T cell receptor beta chains follows, all from one sample in a study of T-cell memory formation after mild COVID-19. MiXCR, applied by TCRdb to the 5' RACE reads, yields one record per CDR3 protein. The table records about 110,000 distinct CDR3 sequences, roughly a sixth of them present only once. Sequencing used PBMCs or a T cell subset sorted from them (not recorded which). The receptors here all came from a young man who had mild COVID-19 (a few samples of this study predate the infection). Cell type and time point are not known. CDR3s include the opening cysteine and the closing phenylalanine or tryptophan. The D gene is left open where the match is weak. Clone size is not always given. Where it is, it says once, few, many or a class for expanded clones.

clone size: medium-sized; V gene: TRBV12-3/TRBV12-4; J gene: TRBJ2-3; D gene: NA; CDR3 protein: CASSLTASTDTQYF; CDR3 DNA: TGTGCCAGCAGTTTGACAGCTAGCACAGATACGCAGTATTTT
clone size: NA; V gene: TRBV7-8; J gene: TRBJ2-7; D gene: TRBD1; CDR3 protein: CASSLGPGQGNPYEQYF; CDR3 DNA: TGTGCCAGCAGCTTAGGGCCCGGACAGGGGAATCCCTACGAGCAGTACTTC
clone size: few; V gene: TRBV7-2; J gene: TRBJ1-2; D gene: TRBD1; CDR3 protein: CASSRRVSTGAHGYTF; CDR3 DNA: TGTGCCAGCAGCCGTCGGGTCTCGACAGGGGCGCATGGCTACACCTTC
clone size: few; V gene: TRBV20-1; J gene: TRBJ2-1; D gene: NA; CDR3 protein: CSASEDLYNEQFF; CDR3 DNA: TGCAGTGCTAGTGAAGACCTATACAATGAGCAGTTCTTC
clone size: NA; V gene: TRBV20-1; J gene: TRBJ2-3; D gene: NA; CDR3 protein: CSANTGLWADTQYF; CDR3 DNA: TGCAGTGCGAACACAGGGTTGTGGGCAGATACGCAGTATTTT
clone size: few; V gene: TRBV5-1; J gene: TRBJ2-7; D gene: NA; CDR3 protein: CASSRWGPSYEQYF; CDR3 DNA: TGCGCCAGCAGCCGTTGGGGGCCCAGCTACGAGCAGTACTTC
clone size: NA; V gene: TRBV20-1; J gene: TRBJ1-2; D gene: TRBD1; CDR3 protein: CSATGGTYGYTF; CDR3 DNA: TGCAGTGCTACAGGGGGCACCTATGGCTACACCTTC
clone size: few; V gene: TRBV12-3/TRBV12-4; J gene: TRBJ2-3; D gene: TRBD2; CDR3 protein: CASNSGEGTDTQYF; CDR3 DNA: TGTGCCAGCAATTCGGGGGAGGGAACAGATACGCAGTATTTT
clone size: NA; V gene: TRBV5-1; J gene: TRBJ1-1; D gene: TRBD1; CDR3 protein: CASSPRIQGTAFF; CDR3 DNA: TGCGCCAGCAGCCCCCGGATACAGGGGACGGCTTTCTTT
clone size: NA; V gene: TRBV4-3; J gene: TRBJ1-3; D gene: TRBD1; CDR3 protein: CASRVDREPGNTIYF; CDR3 DNA: TGCGCCAGCAGGGTAGACAGGGAACCTGGAAACACCATATATTTT
clone size: NA; V gene: TRBV30; J gene: TRBJ1-5; D gene: NA; CDR3 protein: CAWSPVQGQPQHF; CDR3 DNA: TGTGCCTGGAGTCCAGTCCAGGGGCAGCCCCAGCATTTT
clone size: NA; V gene: TRBV15; J gene: TRBJ2-3; D gene: NA; CDR3 protein: CATSREVPSGTDTQYF; CDR3 DNA: TGTGCCACCAGCAGGGAGGTCCCGTCTGGCACAGATACGCAGTATTTT
clone size: NA; V gene: TRBV12-3/TRBV12-4; J gene: TRBJ1-1; D gene: NA; CDR3 protein: CASSLNLPEAFF; CDR3 DNA: TGTGCCAGCAGTTTAAACCTTCCTGAAGCTTTCTTT
clone size: few; V gene: TRBV18; J gene: TRBJ1-5; D gene: TRBD1; CDR3 protein: CASSQRQGNQPQHF; CDR3 DNA: TGTGCCAGCTCGCAGAGACAGGGTAATCAGCCCCAGCATTTT
clone size: NA; V gene: TRBV7-2; J gene: TRBJ1-4; D gene: NA; CDR3 protein: CASSWLAGGRNEKLFF; CDR3 DNA: TGTGCCAGCAGCTGGCTTGCGGGAGGACGTAATGAAAAACTGTTTTTT
clone size: NA; V gene: TRBV6-5; J gene: TRBJ2-3; D gene: TRBD2; CDR3 protein: CASSYSSGGSYTQYF; CDR3 DNA: TGTGCCAGCAGTTACTCCAGCGGGGGGTCCTATACGCAGTATTTT
clone size: few; V gene: TRBV28; J gene: TRBJ2-7; D gene: TRBD1; CDR3 protein: CASSGGQNYEQYF; CDR3 DNA: TGTGCCAGCAGTGGGGGACAGAACTACGAGCAGTACTTC
clone size: few; V gene: TRBV7-2; J gene: TRBJ1-5; D gene: NA; CDR3 protein: CASSSSLYQPQHF; CDR3 DNA: TGTGCCAGCAGCTCGAGCCTCTATCAGCCCCAGCATTTT
clone size: many; V gene: TRBV12-3/TRBV12-4; J gene: TRBJ2-3; D gene: NA; CDR3 protein: CASSFSGAQYF; CDR3 DNA: TGTGCCAGCAGTTTCAGTGGTGCGCAGTATTTT
clone size: few; V gene: TRBV7-2; J gene: TRBJ1-1; D gene: NA; CDR3 protein: CASSNMMNTEAFF; CDR3 DNA: TGTGCCAGCAGCAACATGATGAACACTGAAGCTTTCTTT
clone size: few; V gene: TRBV14; J gene: TRBJ2-2; D gene: TRBD2; CDR3 protein: CASSQEAGLATGELFF; CDR3 DNA: TGTGCCAGCAGCCAAGAGGCCGGACTAGCCACCGGGGAGCTGTTTTTT
clone size: few; V gene: TRBV5-4; J gene: TRBJ2-3; D gene: NA; CDR3 protein: CASSQGQRTDTQYF; CDR3 DNA: TGTGCCAGCAGCCAAGGACAGCGCACAGATACGCAGTATTTT
clone size: few; V gene: TRBV5-1; J gene: TRBJ2-5; D gene: NA; CDR3 protein: CASSFLGVDGETQYF; CDR3 DNA: TGCGCCAGCAGCTTTCTCGGGGTCGATGGGGAGACCCAGTACTTC
clone size: NA; V gene: TRBV5-1; J gene: TRBJ1-6; D gene: NA; CDR3 protein: CASSSGTMNSPLHF; CDR3 DNA: TGCGCCAGCAGTTCCGGGACTATGAATTCACCCCTCCACTTT
clone size: few; V gene: TRBV6-2/TRBV6-3; J gene: TRBJ2-1; D gene: NA; CDR3 protein: CASSYGAAREQFF; CDR3 DNA: TGTGCCAGCAGTTACGGCGCCGCGAGGGAGCAGTTCTTC
clone size: few; V gene: TRBV5-8; J gene: TRBJ1-3; D gene: TRBD1; CDR3 protein: CASSFLDRRFSGNTIYF; CDR3 DNA: TGTGCCAGCAGCTTTCTGGACAGGCGATTCTCTGGAAACACCATATATTTT
clone size: NA; V gene: TRBV4-3; J gene: TRBJ2-5; D gene: TRBD2; CDR3 protein: CASSQGPGGLETQYF; CDR3 DNA: TGCGCCAGCAGCCAAGGGCCGGGGGGACTGGAGACCCAGTACTTC
clone size: few; V gene: TRBV9; J gene: TRBJ1-5; D gene: TRBD1; CDR3 protein: CASSPRDSANQPQHF; CDR3 DNA: TGTGCCAGCAGCCCCCGGGACAGTGCCAATCAGCCCCAGCATTTT
clone size: medium-sized; V gene: TRBV7-9; J gene: TRBJ2-3; D gene: NA; CDR3 protein: CASSLEGSTDTQYF; CDR3 DNA: TGTGCCAGCAGCTTAGAGGGCAGCACAGATACGCAGTATTTT
clone size: NA; V gene: TRBV7-2; J gene: TRBJ2-1; D gene: NA; CDR3 protein: CASSLGTASSYNEQFF; CDR3 DNA: TGTGCCAGCAGCTTAGGGACTGCTAGCTCCTACAATGAGCAGTTCTTC
clone size: few; V gene: TRBV20-1; J gene: TRBJ2-2; D gene: NA; CDR3 protein: CSARDTGRKTGELFF; CDR3 DNA: TGCAGTGCTAGAGATACAGGGCGGAAAACCGGGGAGCTGTTTTTT
clone size: few; V gene: TRBV20-1; J gene: TRBJ1-1; D gene: TRBD1; CDR3 protein: CSASRTGQTEAFF; CDR3 DNA: TGCAGTGCTAGCAGGACAGGACAGACTGAAGCTTTCTTT
clone size: few; V gene: TRBV5-4; J gene: TRBJ1-2; D gene: NA; CDR3 protein: CASSLDASVGYTF; CDR3 DNA: TGTGCCAGCAGCTTGGATGCTTCTGTTGGCTACACCTTC
clone size: NA; V gene: TRBV6-2/TRBV6-3; J gene: TRBJ2-1; D gene: NA; CDR3 protein: CASTSNLQTNEQFF; CDR3 DNA: TGTGCCAGCACTTCCAACCTCCAGACCAATGAGCAGTTCTTC
clone size: NA; V gene: TRBV7-6; J gene: TRBJ2-7; D gene: NA; CDR3 protein: CASSLVGSVRVYEQYF; CDR3 DNA: TGTGCCAGCAGCTTAGTGGGGTCGGTTCGGGTCTACGAGCAGTACTTC